The clone carrying this T cell receptor (beta chain) has a handful of counts. As yet, its antigen is unknown. MiXCR, run by TCRdb on the 5' RACE reads, gives a single entry per CDR3 protein. The sample carries about 660,000 distinct CDR3 sequences, roughly 8% recorded once. This entry belongs to a study of identical twins. The study, taken as a whole, reports: Models came in too low on out-of-frame TCR alpha sharing in monozygotic twins.

These data also featured in a second study, about yellow fever vaccine responses in identical twins. That source adds: On the reported evidence, twins' vaccine T cell responses seemed partly convergent and partly personalized.

This TCR came from a woman younger than 30 in good health. The sequenced sample consisted of PBMCs.

The CDR3 here is CAWSVRGPSTGELFF. CDR3 in DNA: TGTGCCTGGAGTGTACGGGGGCCCAGCACCGGGGAGCTGTTTTTT. V is TRBV30 and J is TRBJ2-2; either TRBD1 or TRBD2 may supply D (6 bases each). The V gene lost 0 bases and the J gene lost 4 bases, with 12 bases spanning the gap. CDR1 and CDR2 (germline): GTSNPN, SVGIG (reference sequence). The CDR3 is 15 amino acids.